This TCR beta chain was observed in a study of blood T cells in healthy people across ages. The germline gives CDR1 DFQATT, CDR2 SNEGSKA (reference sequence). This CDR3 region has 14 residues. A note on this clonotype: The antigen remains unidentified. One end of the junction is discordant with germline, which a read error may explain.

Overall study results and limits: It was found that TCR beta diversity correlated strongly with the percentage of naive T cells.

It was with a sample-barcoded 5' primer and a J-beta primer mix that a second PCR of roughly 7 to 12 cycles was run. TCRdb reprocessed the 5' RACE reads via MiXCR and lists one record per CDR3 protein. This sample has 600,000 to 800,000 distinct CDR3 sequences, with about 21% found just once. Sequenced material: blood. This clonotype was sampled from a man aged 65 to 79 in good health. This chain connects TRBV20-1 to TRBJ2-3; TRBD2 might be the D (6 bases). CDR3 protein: CRATTSAATDTQYF. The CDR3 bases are TGCAGAGCTACGACTAGTGCTGCCACAGATACGCAGTATTTT.